Included here is one TCR beta chain sequence, with context. Repertoires were generated with immunoSEQ multiplex PCR, while TCRdb's copy carries only in-frame clones and drops some. The sample shows 150,000 to 200,000 clones, approximately 81% of them seen only once. This specimen belongs to a study of cytomegalovirus exposure and HLA in healthy donors. The TCR was taken from a man younger than 35 in good health and CMV-seropositive. Material: PBMCs.

The CDR3 DNA is TGTGCCAGTAGTCCCTACGAGGAGAGGGATAAGCTGTTTTTT. Protein: CASSPYEERDKLFF. The chain joins TRBV19 to TRBJ2-2, with D possibly TRBD2 on 5 matching bases. The CDR3 consists of 14 residues. V was cut by 5 bases and J by 12 bases, with 19 bases left in between. CDR1 is LNHDA, CDR2 SQIVND, per germline (reference sequence). Full variable domain (rest looked up from reference TRBV19 and TRBJ2-2): DGGITQSPKYLFRKEGQNVTLSCEQNLNHDAMYWYRQDPGQGLRLIYYSQIVNDFQKGDIAEGYSVSREKKESFPLTVTSAQKNPTAFYLCASSPYEERDKLFFGEGSRLTVL.